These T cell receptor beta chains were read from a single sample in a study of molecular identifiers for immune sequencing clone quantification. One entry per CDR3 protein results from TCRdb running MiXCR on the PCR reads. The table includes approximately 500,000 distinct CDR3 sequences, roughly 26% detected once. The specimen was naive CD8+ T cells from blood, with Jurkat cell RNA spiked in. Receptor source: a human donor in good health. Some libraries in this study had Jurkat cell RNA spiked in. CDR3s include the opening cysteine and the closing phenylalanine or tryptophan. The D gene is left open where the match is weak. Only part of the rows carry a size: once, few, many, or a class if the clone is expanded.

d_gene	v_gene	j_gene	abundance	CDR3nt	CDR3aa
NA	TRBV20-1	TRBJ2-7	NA	TGCGGTGCTAGAGATTTAGGGCTCGAGCAGTACTTC	CGARDLGLEQYF
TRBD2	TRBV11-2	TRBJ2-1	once	TGTGCCAGCAGCTTTGAGCGGGAGATAACTGAGCAGTTCTTC	CASSFEREITEQFF
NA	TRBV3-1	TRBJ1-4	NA	TGTGCCAGCAGCCAAGATCTGGTCAGGGACTTAATTGAAAAACTGTTTTTT	CASSQDLVRDLIEKLFF
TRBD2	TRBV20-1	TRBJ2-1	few	TGCAGTGCCCGTAATGGGCGGACTAGCGGATACAATGAGCCGTTCTTC	CSARNGRTSGYNEPFF
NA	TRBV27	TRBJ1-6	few	TGTGCCAGCAGTCGGACGGATTCACCCCTCCACTTT	CASSRTDSPLHF
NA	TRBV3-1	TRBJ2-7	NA	TGTGCCAGCAGCCAGGGAGGGACAGTCTACGAGCAGTACTTC	CASSQGGTVYEQYF
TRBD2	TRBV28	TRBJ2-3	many	TGTGCCAGCAGTTTCACTAGCGGGAAGATTGCTAGCACAGATACGCAGTATTTT	CASSFTSGKIASTDTQYF
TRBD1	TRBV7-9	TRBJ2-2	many	TGTGCCAGCAGCCAACAGGGGGTCGCCGGGGAGCTGTTTTTT	CASSQQGVAGELFF
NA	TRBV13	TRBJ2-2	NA	TGTGCCAGCAGCCCCGGGATAGCGGTTCCCCCCACCGGGGAGCTGTTTTTT	CASSPGIAVPPTGELFF
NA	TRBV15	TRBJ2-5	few	TGTGCCACCAGCAGAGATTTGGCCCGGGGCGAGACCCAGTACTTC	CATSRDLARGETQYF
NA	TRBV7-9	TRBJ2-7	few	TGTGCCAGCAGCTTAGCGAAGGCAGGACGAGAGTCCTACGAGCAGTACTTC	CASSLAKAGRESYEQYF
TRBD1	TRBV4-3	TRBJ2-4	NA	TGCGTCAGCAGCCAAGATCTTAACAGGGGCCTAGCCAAAAACATTCAGTACTTC	CVSSQDLNRGLAKNIQYF
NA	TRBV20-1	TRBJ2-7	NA	TGCAGTGCTAGACCGTCCAGGGCCTACGAGCAGTACTTC	CSARPSRAYEQYF
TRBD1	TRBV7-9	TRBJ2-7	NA	TGTGCCAGCAGCATAGGGGACAGTTACCCCTACGAGCAGTACTTC	CASSIGDSYPYEQYF
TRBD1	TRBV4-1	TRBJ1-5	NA	TGCGCCAGCAGCCAAGATCCAACAGGGGTCAATCAGCCCCAGCATTTT	CASSQDPTGVNQPQHF
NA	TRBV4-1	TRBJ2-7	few	TGCGCCAGCAGCCAAGGAATTGGGTACGAGCAGTACTTC	CASSQGIGYEQYF
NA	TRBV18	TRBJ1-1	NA	TGTGCCAGCTCACTCGAGGTAGCCCCTGAAGCTTTCTTT	CASSLEVAPEAFF
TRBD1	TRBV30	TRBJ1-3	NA	TGTGCCTGGGATAAGACAGGGTCTGGAGGAAACACCATATATTTT	CAWDKTGSGGNTIYF
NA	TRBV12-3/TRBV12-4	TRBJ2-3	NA	TGTGCCAGCAGCTCAGGGGACATCCGGGCAGATACGCAGTATTTT	CASSSGDIRADTQYF
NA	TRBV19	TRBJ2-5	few	TGTGCCAGTAGTCTACACAGAGGCCAAGAGACCCAGTACTTC	CASSLHRGQETQYF